The 11 T cell receptor beta chains reported below all come from one sample, sequenced in a study of shared clonotypes between healthy human individuals. The method was immunoSEQ multiplex PCR; TCRdb's version includes in-frame clones alone and lacks a portion of them. The sample includes 450,000 to 600,000 clones, 60% to 85% of them seen just once. Source material: PBMCs. The receptors were gathered from a woman between 40 and 50 years old in good health. Some clones in this sample may be carry-over from other donors' samples.

The CDR3 loop reads CASSRTPGGGDIQYF. The CDR3, as DNA: TGCGCCAGCAGCCGGACTCCAGGTGGAGGGGACATTCAGTACTTC. The rearrangement joins TRBV4-1 to TRBJ2-4; weak D call: TRBD2 (6 bases). The ends were cut back, 4 bases at V and 8 bases at J, with 18 bases in the middle. Germline V lookup: CDR1 MGHRA, CDR2 YSYEKL. This CDR3 has 15 residues.

The gene calls are TRBV30 and TRBJ2-2, with a tentative D call TRBD2 (5 bases). Deletions cut 2 bases from V and 3 bases from J, with 13 bases between. Germline CDR1 reads GTSNPN; CDR2 reads SVGIG (reference sequence). The CDR3 contains 15 residues. This CDR3 reads CAWSKVDLDTGELFF. The CDR3 bases are TGTGCCTGGAGTAAGGTGGACTTAGACACCGGGGAGCTGTTTTTT.

The rearrangement links TRBV14 to TRBJ2-7, with D possibly being TRBD2 (5 bases). There are 13 residues in the CDR3. Deletions cut 4 bases from V and 7 bases from J, with 14 bases between. Germline V CDR1 and CDR2: SGHDN, FVKESK. CDR3 DNA: TGTGCCAGCAGCCCTCTAAACGGCGGGGAGCAGTACTTC. This codes for CASSPLNGGEQYF.

This clone was seen ten or more times. V gene TRBV23-1 combines with J gene TRBJ1-2; D gene uncertain. TRBV23-1 has ORF status, its function being uncertain. The CDR3 length is 14 residues. Trimming removed 0 bases from V and 1 base from J, with 6 bases in between. The CDR3 DNA reads as TGCGCCAGCAGTCAATCAGCACTTAACTATGGCTACACCTTC. It encodes CASSQSALNYGYTF.

This clone has just one count. This chain uses TRBV7-8 with TRBJ2-7; 15 nucleotides align to TRBD2. The CDR3 is 18 residues long. Germline lookup yields CDR1 SGHVS and CDR2 FQNEAQ. V trimming: 0 bases; J trimming: 3 bases; junction bases outside the gene matches: 6. CDR3 amino acids: CASSLAFGTSGRIYEQYF. The CDR3 nucleotides read TGTGCCAGCAGCTTAGCGTTTGGGACTAGCGGGAGGATCTACGAGCAGTACTTC.

This chain joins TRBV7-2 and TRBJ2-7; possible D gene TRBD1, 6 bases. The CDR3 spans 15 residues. Per germline, CDR1 SGHTA and CDR2 FQGNSA. V was trimmed by 11 bases and J by 4 bases, leaving 24 bases between them. The CDR3 DNA sequence: TGTGCCTCCCGACAAACAGGGAGTTTTATGTACGAGCAGTACTTC. It yields the protein CASRQTGSFMYEQYF.

Worth noting for this clone: It differs at one base from a far larger clone, so likely a read error. The identical CDR3 is also encoded by other nucleotide sequences in the sample. The chain carries TRBV9 and TRBJ2-5; 8 bases line up with TRBD1. Germline-derived CDR1 and CDR2 are SGDLS and YYNGEE. CDR3 length: 16 residues. CDR3 in amino acids: CASSPAQGDGQETQYF. CDR3 nucleotide sequence: TGTGCCAGCAGCCCCGCACAGGGGGATGGTCAGGAGACCCAATACTTC.

This chain links TRBV29-1 with TRBJ2-3; D may correspond to TRBD1 or TRBD2 (6 bases each). The CDR3 totals 18 residues. Germline V CDR1 and CDR2: SQVTM, ANQGSEA. Trimming removed 2 bases at V and 2 bases at J, with 23 bases between. The CDR3 spells CSVETLGGRAEFTDTQYF. In DNA, the CDR3 is TGCAGCGTTGAAACCCTGGGGGGCAGAGCGGAATTCACAGATACGCAGTATTTT.

J is TRBJ2-1 and V is TRBV7-2; TRBD2 matches at 7 bases. Germline trimming cut 8 bases from V and 0 bases from J; bases unmatched to any gene: 4. Germline-derived CDR1 and CDR2 are SGHTA and FQGNSA. The CDR3 is made up of 14 amino acids. CDR3: CASARTSSYNEQFF. The CDR3 region has the DNA TGTGCCAGCGCTAGGACTAGCTCCTACAATGAGCAGTTCTTC.

The V call is TRBV2, the J call TRBJ1-5; the D gene is possibly TRBD1 (5 bases). Trimming left V 6 bases short and J 5 bases short, with 11 bases between. There are 13 residues in the CDR3. The germline V gene encodes CDR1 SNHLY and CDR2 FYNNEI. This CDR3 is CASRRDGDQPQHF. DNA for the CDR3: TGTGCCAGCAGAAGGGACGGCGATCAGCCCCAGCATTTT. The whole variable domain, filled in from reference TRBV2 and TRBJ1-5, reads EPEVTQTPSHQVTQMGQEVILRCVPISNHLYFYWYRQILGQKVEFLVSFYNNEISEKSEIFDDQFSVERPDGSNFTLKIRSTKLEDSAMYFCASRRDGDQPQHFGDGTRLSIL.

CDR3 loop: CASSLDRGSYGYTF. The CDR3 DNA reads TGTGCCAGTAGTTTGGACAGGGGGAGTTATGGCTACACCTTC. This chain connects TRBV19 to TRBJ1-2; 10 bases map to TRBD1. The V and J ends lost 5 bases and 5 bases, in that order; junction bases with no gene match: 5. Germline loops: CDR1 LNHDA, CDR2 SQIVND (reference sequence). The CDR3 contains 14 residues.